This T cell receptor (beta chain) came from a study of Tregs in tolerant kidney transplant recipients. TCRdb's copy holds only in-frame clones and misses some; the assay was immunoSEQ multiplex PCR. This sample's table has tens of thousands of clones. The CDR3 spans 15 residues. V lost 1 base and J lost 3, with 13 bases in between. CDR1 is SGHTA, CDR2 FQGNSA, per germline. Unstimulated regulatory T cells (CD4+CD25+CD127-), CD4+CD25- non-regulatory cells, CD4 and CD8 cells were FACS-sorted from thawed PBMCs. Study-wide points: Tregs expanded with activated donor B cells seemed most donor-specific.

Of note for this clone: The antigen is not known. Coverage ceases 3 residues before the CDR3 finishes, and the germline J gene fills in the end.

This chain uses TRBV7-2 with TRBJ2-7, with D hard to call. Material: CD4+ T cells from blood, obtained before the transplant. The receptor was isolated from a human donor who received a combined kidney and bone marrow transplant. CDR3 residues: CASSLGAGQNYEQYF. Partial CDR3 DNA: TGTGCCAGCAGCTTAGGGGCAGGTCAGAACTACGAG.